This entry concerns a single TCR beta chain. Its antigen is not known. This sample was taken from a study of T cell responses to AZD1222 COVID-19 vaccine. For the study at large: Timing groups of about 4 and about 12 weeks for second doses were pooled.

Overall study findings and caveats: At baseline, just a handful of AZD1222 recipients tested seropositive.

Profiling relied on immunoSEQ multiplex PCR, and the TCRdb table lists in-frame clones only, not all of them. This sample has approximately 150,000 clones, with 75% to 95% found just once. V shed 1 base and J 0 bases; nucleotides not matched to a gene: 3. CDR3 length equals 16 residues. Germline CDR1 is MNHEY and CDR2 is SVGAGI. Sequences were derived from peripheral blood, sampled on day 0 of AZD1222 vaccination. The clonotype comes from an adult in good health. The chain couples TRBV6-5 to TRBJ2-5; 9 nucleotides line up with TRBD1. This chain's CDR3 is CASSYYRQGDQETQYF. CDR3 nucleotide sequence: TGTGCCAGCAGTTACTACCGACAGGGGGACCAAGAGACCCAGTACTTC.